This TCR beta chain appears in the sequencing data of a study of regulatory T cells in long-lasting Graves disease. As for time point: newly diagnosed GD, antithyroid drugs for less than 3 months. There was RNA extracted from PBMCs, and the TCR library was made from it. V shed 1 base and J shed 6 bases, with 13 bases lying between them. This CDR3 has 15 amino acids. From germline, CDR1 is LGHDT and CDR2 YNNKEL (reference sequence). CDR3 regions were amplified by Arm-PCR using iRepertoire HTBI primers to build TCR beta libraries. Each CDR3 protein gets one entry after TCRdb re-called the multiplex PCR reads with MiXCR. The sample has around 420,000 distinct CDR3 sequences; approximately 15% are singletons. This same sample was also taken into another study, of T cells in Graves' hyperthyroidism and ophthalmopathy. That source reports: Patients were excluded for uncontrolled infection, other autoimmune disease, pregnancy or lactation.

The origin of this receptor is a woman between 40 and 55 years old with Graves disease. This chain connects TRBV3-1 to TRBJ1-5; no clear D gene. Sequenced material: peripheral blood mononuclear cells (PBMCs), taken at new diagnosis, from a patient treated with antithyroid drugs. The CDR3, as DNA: TGTGCCAGCAGCCAAGGTGCGGGAGGTAGTCAGCCCCAGCATTTT. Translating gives CASSQGAGGSQPQHF.